This TCR beta chain was captured by sequencing in a study of cytomegalovirus exposure and HLA in healthy donors. Study observations and caveats: DRB1 showed the most TCR associations and HLA-C the fewest in a later analysis, as rates varied by HLA locus. The study dropped some indistinguishable V segments, TRBV6-2 and TRBV6-3 among them.

PCR employed 60 Vbeta and 13 Jbeta primers. The assay was immunoSEQ multiplex PCR, and TCRdb's table has in-frame clones only and misses some. This table holds nearly 80,000 clones, roughly 80% found once. Per the germline V gene, CDR1 is GTSNPN and CDR2 is SVGIG (reference sequence). V lost 4 bases and J lost 9; bases outside the gene matches: 8. The CDR3 has 15 residues. Concerning this clone: What it binds is unknown.

This TCR was sampled from a woman aged 40 to 50 in good health and CMV-seropositive. V is TRBV30 and J is TRBJ2-1; 14 bases are a match to TRBD2. The specimen sequenced was PBMCs. CDR3 loop: CAWTVGLAGGAEQFF. The CDR3 DNA sequence: TGTGCCTGGACCGTAGGACTAGCGGGAGGAGCTGAGCAGTTCTTC.